This T cell receptor beta chain was documented in a study of tumor-infiltrating lymphocytes in primary liver carcinoma. Across the study: Patients, male and female, were 30 to 69 years old.

This CDR3 contains 14 residues. V lost 9 bases and J lost 7; bases outside the gene matches: 11. Germline CDR1 and CDR2: MNHEY and SVGAGI. This clonotype was seen a handful of times. The antigen is undetermined. The template, around 520 ng total RNA, yielded TCR beta cDNA made with a constant-region primer. Modified slightly, ARM-PCR produced TCR beta libraries over three nested multiplex PCR rounds. Primers for the first two PCR rounds were TRBV1-TRBV30 forward primers and a C-beta reverse primer (roughly 10 cycles per round). In TCRdb, the multiplex PCR reads were re-called with MiXCR into one record per CDR3 protein. Of around 40,000 distinct CDR3 sequences in the sample, 65% to 85% were seen once. The study co-extracted DNA and RNA from around 20-30 mg of unsorted bulk tissue. Notes on the study in general: A fraction of only about 7.5-25% of top clones appeared in all five tumor regions.

The V call is TRBV6-5, the J call TRBJ2-2, with 7 bases matching TRBD1. Sequenced: liver tumor tissue from sampling region 2. The sample's subset: tumor region T2, inferior pole. The source of this sequence is a man between 35 and 55 years old with primary liver carcinoma and hepatitis B virus infection. CDR3 loop: CASTSTGAGGELFF. The DNA for the CDR3 is TGTGCCAGTACTTCCACAGGGGCGGGCGGGGAGCTGTTTTTT.